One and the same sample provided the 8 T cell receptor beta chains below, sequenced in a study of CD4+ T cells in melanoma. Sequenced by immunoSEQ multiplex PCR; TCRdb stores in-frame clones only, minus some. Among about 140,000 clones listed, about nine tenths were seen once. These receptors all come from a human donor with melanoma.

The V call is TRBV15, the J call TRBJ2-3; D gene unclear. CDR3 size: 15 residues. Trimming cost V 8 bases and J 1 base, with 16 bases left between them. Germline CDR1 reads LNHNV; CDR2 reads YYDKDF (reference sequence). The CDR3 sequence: CATLNMRTRTDTQYF. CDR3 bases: TGTGCCACCCTTAATATGAGAACACGCACAGATACGCAGTATTTT.

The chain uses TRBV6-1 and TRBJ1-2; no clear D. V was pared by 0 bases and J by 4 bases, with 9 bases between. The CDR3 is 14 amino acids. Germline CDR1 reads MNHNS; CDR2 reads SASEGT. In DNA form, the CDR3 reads TGTGCCAGCAGTGAAGCCGTGGCTTTCTATGGCTACACCTTC. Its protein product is CASSEAVAFYGYTF.

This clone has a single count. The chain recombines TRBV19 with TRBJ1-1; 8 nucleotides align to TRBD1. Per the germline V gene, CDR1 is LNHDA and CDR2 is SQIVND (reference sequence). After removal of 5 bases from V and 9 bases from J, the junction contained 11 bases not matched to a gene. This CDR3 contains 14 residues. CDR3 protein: CASSEASGGDQAFF. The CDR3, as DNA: TGTGCCAGTAGTGAGGCTTCAGGGGGCGACCAAGCTTTCTTT.

The CDR3 region is CASSQSYQRERGGFEQFF. The CDR3 DNA sequence: TGCGCCAGCAGCCAATCTTACCAGAGGGAGCGGGGGGGCTTTGAGCAGTTCTTC. The rearrangement links TRBV4-1 to TRBJ2-1, with 10 bases identical to TRBD2. V dropped 2 bases and J dropped 9; count of bases not matched to a gene: 16. This CDR3 spans 18 amino acids. The germline gives CDR1 MGHRA, CDR2 YSYEKL.

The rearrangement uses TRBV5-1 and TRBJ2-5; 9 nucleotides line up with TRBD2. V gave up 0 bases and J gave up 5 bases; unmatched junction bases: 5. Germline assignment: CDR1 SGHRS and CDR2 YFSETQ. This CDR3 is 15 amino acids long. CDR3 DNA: TGCGCCAGCAGCTTGGTTGCGGGGGGGCAGGAGACCCAGTACTTC. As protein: CASSLVAGGQETQYF.

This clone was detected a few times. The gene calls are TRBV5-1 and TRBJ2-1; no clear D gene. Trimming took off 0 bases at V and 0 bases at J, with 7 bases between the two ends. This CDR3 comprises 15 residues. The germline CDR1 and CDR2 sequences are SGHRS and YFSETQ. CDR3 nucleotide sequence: TGCGCCAGCAGCTTGGAGGGAAGCTCCTACAATGAGCAGTTCTTC. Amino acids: CASSLEGSSYNEQFF.

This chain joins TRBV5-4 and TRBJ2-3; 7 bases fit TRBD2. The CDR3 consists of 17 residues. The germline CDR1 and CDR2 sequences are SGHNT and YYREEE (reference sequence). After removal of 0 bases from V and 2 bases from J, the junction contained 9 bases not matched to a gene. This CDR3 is CASSLEAGVWDTDTQYF. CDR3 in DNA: TGTGCCAGCAGCTTGGAGGCGGGGGTTTGGGACACAGATACGCAGTATTTT.

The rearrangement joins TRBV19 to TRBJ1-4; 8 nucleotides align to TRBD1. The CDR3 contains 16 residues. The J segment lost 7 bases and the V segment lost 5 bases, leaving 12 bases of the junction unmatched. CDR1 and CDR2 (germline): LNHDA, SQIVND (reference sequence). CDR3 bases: TGTGCCAGTAGTCTCGATGGACAGGGCTTCGTTGAAAAACTGTTTTTT. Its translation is CASSLDGQGFVEKLFF.